This TCR beta chain derives from a study of blood T cell repertoires in COVID-19. For the study at large: Samples of COVID-19 (acute and convalescent) were obtained from the United States, Italy and Spain. T cells, B-cell-depleted T cells, or PBMCs provided the cDNA or gDNA that served as material.

Seattle's cohort entered during active infection and was followed longitudinally. There are 15 residues in the CDR3. Trimming removed 6 bases from V and 6 bases from J; junction bases left unmatched: 9. Germline CDR1 reads SQVTM; CDR2 reads ANQGSEA. Authors' methods: Amplification with reference gene primers provided the estimates of nucleated cell counts. Libraries were prepared by immunoSEQ multiplex PCR; TCRdb keeps only in-frame clonotypes and omits some of them. The V and J calls and the clone size are those of that table, but D and trimming were determined from the DNA. The data hold about 370,000 clones, with approximately 88% observed a single time.

Sequencing input: peripheral blood. This chain joins TRBV29-1 and TRBJ2-2; 11 bases fit TRBD2. The clonotype comes from a woman in her 30s with COVID-19, enrolled during active disease. The CDR3 sequence: CSVGKTSGVSGELFF. CDR3 nucleotide sequence: TGCAGCGTCGGAAAGACTAGCGGGGTCTCCGGGGAGCTGTTTTTT.